Detailed here is one T cell receptor (beta chain). Its specificity is unknown. Libraries were prepared by immunoSEQ multiplex PCR; TCRdb keeps only in-frame clonotypes and omits some of them. The sample lists some 120,000 clones, 88% occurring once. Germline CDR1 MNHEY, CDR2 SVGAGI. Trimming took 5 bases from V and 2 from J, leaving 10 bases between them. This CDR3 comprises 13 residues. These data are taken from a study of PD-1 blockade in mismatch repair-deficient tumors. Study findings and constraints: Tumor-resident clones, often absent from pretreatment blood, expanded after pembrolizumab and then contracted.

This specimen consisted of peripheral blood, obtained almost 74 weeks after starting pembrolizumab. The TCR originated in an adult with mismatch repair-deficient cancer. The V call is TRBV6-5, the J call TRBJ2-7, with D unclear. The CDR3 nucleotides read TGTGCCAGCAGTCTCAGTCCGGCCTACGAGCAGTACTTC. This translates into CASSLSPAYEQYF.